Listed below are T cell receptor beta chains from one sample, sequenced in a study of T-cell reconstitution after alpha-beta-depleted transplantation in children. TCRdb used MiXCR to reprocess the PCR reads, holding one entry per CDR3 protein. In the table there are 30,000 to 40,000 distinct CDR3 sequences, around 7% of which are singletons. Source: peripheral blood, taken 60 days after TCRalphabeta/CD19-depleted stem cell transplant. All receptors derive from a child younger than two who had a stem cell transplant for acute myeloid leukemia, so the T cells may come from the graft donor. The CDR3 runs from the conserved cysteine through the conserved F or W. A D gene is named only where the DNA matches it firmly. Clone size is not always given. Where it is, it says once, few, many or a class for expanded clones.

>many|TRBJ1-2|.|TRBV9
CASSASGAPYGYTF
TGTGCCAGCAGCGCCTCAGGGGCCCCCTATGGCTACACCTTC
>few|TRBJ2-3|TRBD2|TRBV4-2
CASSQYGGSGASTDTQYF
TGTGCCAGCAGCCAGTACGGGGGTAGCGGGGCTAGCACAGATACGCAGTATTTT
>many|TRBJ1-5|TRBD1|TRBV29-1
CSVGTGQQPQHF
TGCAGCGTTGGGACAGGGCAACAGCCCCAGCATTTT
>many|TRBJ1-5|.|TRBV5-1
CASSLEGSQHQPQHF
TGCGCCAGCAGCTTGGAGGGATCACAGCATCAGCCCCAGCATTTT
>many|TRBJ1-1|TRBD1|TRBV5-1
CASSRDRDTEAFF
TGCGCCAGCAGCCGCGACAGGGACACTGAAGCTTTCTTT
>many|TRBJ2-4|.|TRBV20-1
CSARGPRLAKNIQYF
TGCAGTGCTAGGGGGCCCAGGTTAGCCAAAAACATTCAGTACTTC
>.|TRBJ2-2|.|TRBV7-1
CASSSGLICGELFF
TGTGCCAGCAGCTCGGGGCTCATCTGCGGGGAGCTGTTTTTT
>many|TRBJ1-5|TRBD1|TRBV7-9
CASSTTDRGVQPQHF
TGTGCCAGCAGCACTACGGACAGGGGTGTTCAGCCCCAGCATTTT
>many|TRBJ2-5|TRBD1|TRBV28
CASSLSQDRVQETQYF
TGTGCCAGCAGTTTATCCCAGGACAGGGTCCAAGAGACCCAGTACTTC
>many|TRBJ1-3|.|TRBV6-5
CASSSRGVSGNTIYF
TGTGCCAGCAGTTCGCGAGGGGTGTCGGGAAACACCATATATTTT
>many|TRBJ2-1|TRBD1|TRBV7-8
CASSRPGVGTVSYNEQFF
TGTGCCAGCAGCCGTCCCGGTGTCGGGACAGTCTCCTACAATGAGCAGTTCTTC
>.|TRBJ1-1|.|TRBV28
CASSIGATLNTEAFF
TGTGCCAGCAGCATAGGAGCCACCCTGAACACTGAAGCTTTCTTT
>many|TRBJ1-6|TRBD1|TRBV7-6
CASSWGQGAWNSPLHF
TGTGCCAGCAGCTGGGGACAGGGGGCTTGGAATTCACCCCTCCACTTT
>.|TRBJ1-1|TRBD1|TRBV20-1
CSASPLLDRAMVAFF
TGCAGTGCTTCCCCTCTCCTCGACAGGGCCATGGTAGCTTTCTTT
>many|TRBJ1-1|.|TRBV7-9
CASSLISAMNTEAFF
TGTGCCAGCAGCTTAATAAGTGCAATGAACACTGAAGCTTTCTTT